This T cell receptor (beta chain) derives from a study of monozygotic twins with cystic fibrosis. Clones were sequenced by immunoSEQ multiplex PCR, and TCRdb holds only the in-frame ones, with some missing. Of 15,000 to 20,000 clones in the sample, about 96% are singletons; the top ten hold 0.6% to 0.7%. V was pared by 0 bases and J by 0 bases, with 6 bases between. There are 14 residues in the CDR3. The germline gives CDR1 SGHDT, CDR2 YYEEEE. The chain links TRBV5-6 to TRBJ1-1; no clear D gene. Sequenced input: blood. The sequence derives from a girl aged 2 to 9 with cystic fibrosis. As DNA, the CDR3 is TGTGCCAGCAGCTTGGACAGAGTGAACACTGAAGCTTTCTTT. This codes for CASSLDRVNTEAFF.